What follows is one T cell receptor beta chain and its context. Its cognate antigen is unknown. Other DNA sequences in the sample encode the same CDR3. Both 60 Vbeta primers and 13 Jbeta primers went into the PCR. Profiling relied on immunoSEQ multiplex PCR, and the TCRdb table lists in-frame clones only, not all of them. The repertoire holds approximately 280,000 clones, with 70% to 90% as singletons. These data come from a study of cytomegalovirus exposure and HLA in healthy donors. Broader study findings: A link between a missense DCLRE1C variant and TCR beta V- and J-gene trimming emerged from a later analysis. Most observed TCR sequences were rare, whereas some public TCRs were detected in many donors. Reportedly, fewer N-insertions than the roughly 700-donor mean appeared in an Asian-associated ancestry cluster in a later analysis. The study flagged roughly 150 TCR beta chains as cytomegalovirus-associated.

V lost 5 bases and J lost 2, with 13 bases in between. Germline values: CDR1 SEHNR, CDR2 FQNEAQ (reference sequence). This CDR3 has 14 residues. Sequencing was done on a sample of PBMCs. This sequence joins TRBV7-9 and TRBJ2-7, with D possibly matching TRBD1 (6 bases). This receptor was obtained from a woman aged 18-35 years in good health and CMV-seronegative. The CDR3 DNA reads TGTGCCAGCAGCCCGAGGGGGTCCCCCTACGAGCAGTACTTC. Protein product: CASSPRGSPYEQYF.